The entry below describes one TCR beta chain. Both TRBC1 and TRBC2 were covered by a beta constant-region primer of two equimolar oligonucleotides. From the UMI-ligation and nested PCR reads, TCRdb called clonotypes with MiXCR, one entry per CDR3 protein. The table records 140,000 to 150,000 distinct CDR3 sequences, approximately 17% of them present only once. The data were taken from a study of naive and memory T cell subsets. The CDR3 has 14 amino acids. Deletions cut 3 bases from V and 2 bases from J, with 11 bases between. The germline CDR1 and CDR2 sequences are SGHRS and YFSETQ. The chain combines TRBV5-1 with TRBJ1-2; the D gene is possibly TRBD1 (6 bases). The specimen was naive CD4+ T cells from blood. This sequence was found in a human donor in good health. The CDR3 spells CASSSETGNYGYTF. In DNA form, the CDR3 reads TGCGCCAGCAGCTCTGAGACAGGCAACTATGGCTACACCTTC.